This section outlines one T cell receptor beta chain sequence together with its context. This sample was taken from a study of blood T cell repertoires in COVID-19. This table comes from immunoSEQ multiplex PCR, and its TCRdb copy is limited to in-frame clones, with some not included. The repertoire has approximately 88,000 clones, about 74% of them found once; the top ten carry approximately 51%. Material for sequencing was peripheral blood. The source is a human donor in a cohort sampled during active COVID-19.

The CDR3 loop is CSGGQAANTGELFF. CDR3 DNA: TGCAGCGGCGGACAGGCCGCGAACACCGGGGAGCTGTTTTTT. The gene calls are TRBV29-1 and TRBJ2-2; 7 nucleotides align to TRBD1. V lost 7 bases to trimming and J lost 0 bases; unmatched junction nucleotides: 5. The CDR3 has 14 amino acids. Germline V lookup: CDR1 SQVTM, CDR2 ANQGSEA.